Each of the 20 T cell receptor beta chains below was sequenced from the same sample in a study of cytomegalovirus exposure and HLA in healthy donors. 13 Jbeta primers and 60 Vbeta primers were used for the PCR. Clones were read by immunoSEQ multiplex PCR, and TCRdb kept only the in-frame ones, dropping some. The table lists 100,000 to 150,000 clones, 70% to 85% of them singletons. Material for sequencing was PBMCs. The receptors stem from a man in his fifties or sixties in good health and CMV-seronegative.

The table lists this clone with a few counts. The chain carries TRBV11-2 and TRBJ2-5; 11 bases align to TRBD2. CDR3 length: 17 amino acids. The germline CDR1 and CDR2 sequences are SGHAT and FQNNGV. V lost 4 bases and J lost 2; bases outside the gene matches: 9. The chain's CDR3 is CASSSASGGRIQETQYF. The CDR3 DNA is TGTGCCAGCAGCTCGGCTAGCGGGGGGCGGATTCAAGAGACCCAGTACTTC.

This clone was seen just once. The CDR3 sequence is CAIRPGLNQPQHF. As DNA, the CDR3 is TGTGCCATCAGGCCAGGTCTAAATCAGCCCCAGCATTTT. The chain couples TRBV10-3 to TRBJ1-5; D remains ambiguous. The CDR3 length is 13 residues. The germline V gene has CDR1 ENHRY and CDR2 SYGVKD. Trimming took 6 bases from V and 4 from J, leaving 10 bases between them.

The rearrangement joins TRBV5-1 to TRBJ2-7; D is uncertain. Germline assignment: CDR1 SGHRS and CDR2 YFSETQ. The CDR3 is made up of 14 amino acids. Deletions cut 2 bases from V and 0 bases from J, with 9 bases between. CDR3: CASSFGSSSYEQYF. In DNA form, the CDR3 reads TGCGCCAGCAGCTTCGGGTCCAGCTCCTACGAGCAGTACTTC.

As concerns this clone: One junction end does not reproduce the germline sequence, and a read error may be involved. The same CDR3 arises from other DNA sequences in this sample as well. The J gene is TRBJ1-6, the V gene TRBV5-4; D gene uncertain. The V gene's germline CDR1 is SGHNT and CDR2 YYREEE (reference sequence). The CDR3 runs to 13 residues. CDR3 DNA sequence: TGTGCCAGCAGCTTGGACGCGAATTCCCCCCTCCACTTT. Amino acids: CASSLDANSPLHF.

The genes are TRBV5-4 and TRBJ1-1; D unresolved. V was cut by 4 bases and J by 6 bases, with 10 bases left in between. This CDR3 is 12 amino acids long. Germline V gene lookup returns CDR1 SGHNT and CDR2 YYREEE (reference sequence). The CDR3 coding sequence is TGTGCCAGCAGCCAACTACATTCTGAAGCTTTCTTT. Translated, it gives CASSQLHSEAFF.

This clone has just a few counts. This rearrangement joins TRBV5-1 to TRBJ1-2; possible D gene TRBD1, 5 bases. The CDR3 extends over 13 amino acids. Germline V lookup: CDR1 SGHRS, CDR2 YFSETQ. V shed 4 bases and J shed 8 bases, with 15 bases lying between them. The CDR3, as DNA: TGCGCCAGCAGCCCCGGACAACTTAGAGGCTACACCTTC. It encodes CASSPGQLRGYTF.

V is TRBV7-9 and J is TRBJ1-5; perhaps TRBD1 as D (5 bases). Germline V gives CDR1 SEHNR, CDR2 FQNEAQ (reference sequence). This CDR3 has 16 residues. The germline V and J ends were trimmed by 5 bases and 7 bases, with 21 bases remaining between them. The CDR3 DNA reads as TGTGCCAGCAGCGATGGACGAGGGGCGGGGGGGCAGCCCCAGCATTTT. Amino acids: CASSDGRGAGGQPQHF.

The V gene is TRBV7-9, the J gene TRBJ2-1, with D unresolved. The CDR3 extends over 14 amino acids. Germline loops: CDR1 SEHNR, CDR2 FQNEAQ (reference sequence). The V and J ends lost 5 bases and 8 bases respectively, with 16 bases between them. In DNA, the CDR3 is TGTGCCAGCAGCCGTACCTCGCCCGGGTATGAGCAGTTCTTC. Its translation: CASSRTSPGYEQFF.

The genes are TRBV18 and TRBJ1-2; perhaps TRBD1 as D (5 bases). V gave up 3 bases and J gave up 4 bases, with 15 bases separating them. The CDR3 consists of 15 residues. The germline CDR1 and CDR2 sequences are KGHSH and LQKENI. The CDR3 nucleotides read TGTGCCAGCTCACCGGCACAGGATCTCGCCTATGGCTACACCTTC. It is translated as CASSPAQDLAYGYTF.

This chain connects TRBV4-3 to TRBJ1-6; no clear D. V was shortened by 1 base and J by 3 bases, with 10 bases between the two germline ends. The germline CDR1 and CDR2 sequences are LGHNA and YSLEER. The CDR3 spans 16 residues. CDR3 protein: CASSQVSGVYNSPLHF. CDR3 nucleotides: TGCGCCAGCAGCCAAGTATCGGGAGTCTATAATTCACCCCTCCACTTT.

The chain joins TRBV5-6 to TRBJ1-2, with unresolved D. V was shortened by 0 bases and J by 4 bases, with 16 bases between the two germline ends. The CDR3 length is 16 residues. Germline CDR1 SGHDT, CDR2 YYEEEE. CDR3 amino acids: CASSLGGGAPGYGYTF. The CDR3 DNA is TGTGCCAGCAGCTTGGGCGGCGGCGCCCCCGGCTATGGCTACACCTTC.

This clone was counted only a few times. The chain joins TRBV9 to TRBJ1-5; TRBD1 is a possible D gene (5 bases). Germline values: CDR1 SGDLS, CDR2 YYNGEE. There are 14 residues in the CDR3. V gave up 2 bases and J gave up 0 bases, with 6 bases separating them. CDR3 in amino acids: CASSVTDSNQPQHF. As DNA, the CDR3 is TGTGCCAGCAGCGTGACAGATAGCAATCAGCCCCAGCATTTT.

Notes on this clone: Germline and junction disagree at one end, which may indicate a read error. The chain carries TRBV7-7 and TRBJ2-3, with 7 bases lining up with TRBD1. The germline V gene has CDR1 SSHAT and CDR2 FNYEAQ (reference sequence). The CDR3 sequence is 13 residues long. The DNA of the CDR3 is TGTGCTAGCAGCTCGGGACAGACAGATACGCAGTATTTT. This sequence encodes CASSSGQTDTQYF.

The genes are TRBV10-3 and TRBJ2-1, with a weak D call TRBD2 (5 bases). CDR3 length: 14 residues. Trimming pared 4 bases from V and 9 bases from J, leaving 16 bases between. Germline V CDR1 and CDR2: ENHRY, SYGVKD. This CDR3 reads CAISGLARVGEQFF. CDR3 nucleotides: TGTGCCATCAGTGGGCTAGCCCGGGTGGGTGAGCAGTTCTTC.

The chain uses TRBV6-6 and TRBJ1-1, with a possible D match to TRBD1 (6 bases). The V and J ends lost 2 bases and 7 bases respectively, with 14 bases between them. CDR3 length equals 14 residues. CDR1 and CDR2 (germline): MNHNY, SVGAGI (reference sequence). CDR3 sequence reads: CASSYGQSRHEAFF. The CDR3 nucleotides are TGTGCCAGCAGTTACGGACAGAGCCGGCATGAAGCTTTCTTT.

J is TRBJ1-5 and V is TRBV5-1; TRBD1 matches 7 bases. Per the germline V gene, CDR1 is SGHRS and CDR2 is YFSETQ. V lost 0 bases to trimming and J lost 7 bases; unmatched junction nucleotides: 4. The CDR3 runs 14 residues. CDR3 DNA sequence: TGCGCCAGCAGCTTGGAGGGGGCTGGGCAGCCCCAGCATTTT. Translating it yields CASSLEGAGQPQHF.

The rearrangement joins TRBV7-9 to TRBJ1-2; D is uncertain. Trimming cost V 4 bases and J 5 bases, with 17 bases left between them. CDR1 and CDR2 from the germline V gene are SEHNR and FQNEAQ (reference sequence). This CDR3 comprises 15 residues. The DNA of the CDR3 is TGTGCCAGCAGCTCCTTTATCTATGATTCTTATGGCTACACCTTC. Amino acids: CASSSFIYDSYGYTF.

This CDR3 reads CASSQSLTGVLEQYF. CDR3 sequence (DNA): TGTGCCAGCAGCCAATCTCTGACAGGGGTTCTCGAGCAGTACTTC. The V call is TRBV4-2, the J call TRBJ2-7; TRBD1 agrees at 8 bases. V lost 2 bases to trimming and J lost 6 bases; unmatched junction nucleotides: 9. The CDR3 loop spans 15 amino acids. Per germline, CDR1 LGHNA and CDR2 YNFKEQ.

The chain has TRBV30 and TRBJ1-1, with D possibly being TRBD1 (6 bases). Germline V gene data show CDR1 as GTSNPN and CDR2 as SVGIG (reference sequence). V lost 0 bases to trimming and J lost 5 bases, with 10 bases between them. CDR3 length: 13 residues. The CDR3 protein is CAWSVYRETEAFF. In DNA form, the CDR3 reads TGTGCCTGGAGTGTTTACAGGGAAACTGAAGCTTTCTTT.

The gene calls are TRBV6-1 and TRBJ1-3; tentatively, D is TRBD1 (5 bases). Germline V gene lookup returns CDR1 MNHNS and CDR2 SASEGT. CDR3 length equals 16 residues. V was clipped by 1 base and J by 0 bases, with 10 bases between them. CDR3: CASSEGAGNSGNTIYF. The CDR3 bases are TGTGCCAGCAGTGAAGGGGCAGGGAACTCTGGAAACACCATATATTTT.